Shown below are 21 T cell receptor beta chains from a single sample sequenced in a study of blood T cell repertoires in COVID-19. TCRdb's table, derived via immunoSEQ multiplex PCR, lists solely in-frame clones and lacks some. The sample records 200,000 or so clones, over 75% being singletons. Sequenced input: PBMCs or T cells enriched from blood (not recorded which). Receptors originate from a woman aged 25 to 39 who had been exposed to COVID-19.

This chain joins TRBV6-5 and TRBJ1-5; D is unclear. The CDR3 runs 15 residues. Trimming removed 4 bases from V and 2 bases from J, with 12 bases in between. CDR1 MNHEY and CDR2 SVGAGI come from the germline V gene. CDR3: CASSSGVSGNQPQHF. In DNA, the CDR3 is TGTGCCAGCAGTTCCGGGGTCTCGGGCAATCAGCCCCAGCATTTT.

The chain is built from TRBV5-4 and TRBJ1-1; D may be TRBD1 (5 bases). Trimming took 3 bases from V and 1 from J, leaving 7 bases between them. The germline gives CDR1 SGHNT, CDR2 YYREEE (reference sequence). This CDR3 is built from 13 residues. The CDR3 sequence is CASSWGGNTEAFF. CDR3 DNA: TGTGCCAGCAGCTGGGGGGGGAACACTGAAGCTTTCTTT. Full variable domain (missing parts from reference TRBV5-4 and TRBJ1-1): ETGVTQSPTHLIKTRGQQVTLRCSSQSGHNTVSWYQQALGQGPQFIFQYYREEENGRGNFPPRFSGLQFPNYSSELNVNALELDDSALYLCASSWGGNTEAFFGQGTRLTVV.

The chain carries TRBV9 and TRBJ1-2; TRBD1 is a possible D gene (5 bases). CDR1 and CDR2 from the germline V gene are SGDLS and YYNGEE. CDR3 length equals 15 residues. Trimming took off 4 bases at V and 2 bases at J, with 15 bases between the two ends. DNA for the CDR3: TGTGCCAGCAGCCAACAGGACGGGCCCAACTATGGCTACACCTTC. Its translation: CASSQQDGPNYGYTF.

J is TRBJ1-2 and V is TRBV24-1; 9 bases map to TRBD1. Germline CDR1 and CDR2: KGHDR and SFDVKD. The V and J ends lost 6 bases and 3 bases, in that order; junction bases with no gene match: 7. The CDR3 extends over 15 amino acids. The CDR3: CATSSDRGGYYGYTF. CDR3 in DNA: TGTGCCACCAGTAGCGACAGGGGGGGATACTATGGCTACACCTTC.

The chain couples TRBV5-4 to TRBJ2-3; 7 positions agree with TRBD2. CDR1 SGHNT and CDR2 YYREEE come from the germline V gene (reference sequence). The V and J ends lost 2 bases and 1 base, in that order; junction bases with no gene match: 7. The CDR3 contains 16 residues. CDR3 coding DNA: TGTGCCAGCAGCTTTGGGCGGGACTACCGCACAGATACGCAGTATTTT. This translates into CASSFGRDYRTDTQYF. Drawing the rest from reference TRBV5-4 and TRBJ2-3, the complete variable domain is ETGVTQSPTHLIKTRGQQVTLRCSSQSGHNTVSWYQQALGQGPQFIFQYYREEENGRGNFPPRFSGLQFPNYSSELNVNALELDDSALYLCASSFGRDYRTDTQYFGPGTRLTVL.

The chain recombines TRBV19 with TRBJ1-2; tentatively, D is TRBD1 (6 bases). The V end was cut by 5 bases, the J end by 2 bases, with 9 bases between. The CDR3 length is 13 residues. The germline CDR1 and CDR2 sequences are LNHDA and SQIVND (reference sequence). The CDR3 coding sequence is TGTGCCAGTAGTGCAGGGGCAAACTATGGCTACACCTTC. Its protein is CASSAGANYGYTF. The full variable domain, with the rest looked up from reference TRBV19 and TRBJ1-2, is DGGITQSPKYLFRKEGQNVTLSCEQNLNHDAMYWYRQDPGQGLRLIYYSQIVNDFQKGDIAEGYSVSREKKESFPLTVTSAQKNPTAFYLCASSAGANYGYTFGSGTRLTVV.

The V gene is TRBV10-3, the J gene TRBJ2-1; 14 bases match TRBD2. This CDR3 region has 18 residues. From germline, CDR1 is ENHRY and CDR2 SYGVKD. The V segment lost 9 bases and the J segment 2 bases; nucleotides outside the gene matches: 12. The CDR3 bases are TGTGCCATTTTGAGAGGGACTAGCGGGAGTAGGGCCTACAATGAGCAGTTCTTC. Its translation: CAILRGTSGSRAYNEQFF.

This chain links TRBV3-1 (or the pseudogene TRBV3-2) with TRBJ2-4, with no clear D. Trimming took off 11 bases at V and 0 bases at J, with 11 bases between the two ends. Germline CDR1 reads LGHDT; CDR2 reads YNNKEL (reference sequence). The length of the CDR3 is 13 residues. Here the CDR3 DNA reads TGTGCCCCCCTAGGAGTAGCCAAAAACATTCAGTACTTC. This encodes CAPLGVAKNIQYF.

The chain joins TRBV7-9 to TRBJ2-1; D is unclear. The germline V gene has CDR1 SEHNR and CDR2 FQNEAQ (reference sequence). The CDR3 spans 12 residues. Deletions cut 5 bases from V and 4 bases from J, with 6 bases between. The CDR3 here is CASSVPYNEQFF. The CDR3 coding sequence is TGTGCCAGCAGCGTCCCTTACAATGAGCAGTTCTTC.

This chain's CDR3 is CASIAGPYEQYF. CDR3 sequence (DNA): TGTGCCAGCATAGCGGGCCCCTACGAGCAGTACTTC. The rearrangement uses TRBV28 and TRBJ2-7; 7 bases are shared with TRBD2. The V gene end was trimmed by 7 bases and the J gene end by 2 bases; junction bases not matched to a gene: 2. CDR3 size: 12 residues. Germline V CDR1 and CDR2: MDHEN, SYDVKM.

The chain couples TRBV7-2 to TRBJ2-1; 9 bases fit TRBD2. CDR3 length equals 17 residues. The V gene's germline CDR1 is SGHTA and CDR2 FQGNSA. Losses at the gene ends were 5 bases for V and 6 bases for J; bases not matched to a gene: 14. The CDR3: CASSIKLPGAGGNEQFF. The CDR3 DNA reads TGTGCCAGCAGCATAAAACTGCCGGGAGCGGGAGGCAATGAGCAGTTCTTC.

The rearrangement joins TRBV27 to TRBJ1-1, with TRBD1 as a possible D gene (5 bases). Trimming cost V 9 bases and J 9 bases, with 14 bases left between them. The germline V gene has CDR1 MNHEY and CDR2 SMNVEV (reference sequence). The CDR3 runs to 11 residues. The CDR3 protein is CASRTGAKAFF. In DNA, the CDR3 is TGTGCCAGTCGAACAGGTGCAAAAGCTTTCTTT.

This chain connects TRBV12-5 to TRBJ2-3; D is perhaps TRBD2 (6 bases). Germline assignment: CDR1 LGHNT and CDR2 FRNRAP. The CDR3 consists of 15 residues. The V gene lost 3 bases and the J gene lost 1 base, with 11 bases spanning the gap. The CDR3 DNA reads TGTGCTAGTGGTTTAGGGGCTAGCGGCACAGATACGCAGTATTTT. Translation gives CASGLGASGTDTQYF.

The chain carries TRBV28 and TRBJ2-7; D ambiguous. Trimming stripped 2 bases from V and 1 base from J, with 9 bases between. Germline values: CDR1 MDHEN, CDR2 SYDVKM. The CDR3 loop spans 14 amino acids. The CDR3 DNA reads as TGTGCCAGCAGTTTAGGTCACAAGTCCTACGAGCAGTACTTC. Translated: CASSLGHKSYEQYF.

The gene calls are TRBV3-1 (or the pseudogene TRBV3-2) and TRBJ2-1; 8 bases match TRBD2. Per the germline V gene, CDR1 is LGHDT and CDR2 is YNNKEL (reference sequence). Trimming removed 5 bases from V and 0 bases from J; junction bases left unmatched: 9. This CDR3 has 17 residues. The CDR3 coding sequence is TGTGCCAGCAGCATTCAAGCGGGAGTCTCCTCCTACAATGAGCAGTTCTTC. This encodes CASSIQAGVSSYNEQFF.

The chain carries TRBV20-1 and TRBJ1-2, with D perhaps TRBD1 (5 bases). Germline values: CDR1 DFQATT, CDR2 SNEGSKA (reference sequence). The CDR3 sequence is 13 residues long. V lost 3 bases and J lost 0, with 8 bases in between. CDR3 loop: CSASRGPNYGYTF. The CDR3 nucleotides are TGCAGTGCTAGTAGGGGCCCTAACTATGGCTACACCTTC.

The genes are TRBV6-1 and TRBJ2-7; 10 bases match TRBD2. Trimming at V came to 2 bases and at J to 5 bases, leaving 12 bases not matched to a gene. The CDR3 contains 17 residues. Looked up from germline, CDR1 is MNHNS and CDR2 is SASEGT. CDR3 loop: CASSELASGSPWDEQYF. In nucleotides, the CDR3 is TGTGCCAGCAGTGAACTGGCTAGCGGGAGCCCTTGGGACGAGCAGTACTTC.

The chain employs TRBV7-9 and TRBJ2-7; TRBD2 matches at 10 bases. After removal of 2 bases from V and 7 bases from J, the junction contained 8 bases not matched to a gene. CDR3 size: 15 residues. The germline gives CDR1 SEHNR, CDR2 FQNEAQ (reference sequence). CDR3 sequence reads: CASSLRLAGVGEQYF. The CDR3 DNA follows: TGTGCCAGCAGCTTACGGCTAGCGGGAGTAGGTGAGCAGTACTTC.

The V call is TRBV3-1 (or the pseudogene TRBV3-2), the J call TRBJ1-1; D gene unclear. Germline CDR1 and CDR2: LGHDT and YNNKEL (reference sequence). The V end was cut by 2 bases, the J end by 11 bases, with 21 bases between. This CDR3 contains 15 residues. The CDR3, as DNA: TGTGCCAGCAGCCAAATGTCCAGGCCTTCCCGGTGGGCTTTCTTT. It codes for CASSQMSRPSRWAFF.

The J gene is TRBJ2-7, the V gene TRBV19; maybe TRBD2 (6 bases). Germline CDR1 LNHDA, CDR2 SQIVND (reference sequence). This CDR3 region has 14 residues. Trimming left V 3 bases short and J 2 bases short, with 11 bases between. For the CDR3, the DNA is TGTGCCAGTAGTATCCGGGAGAGCCCCTACGAGCAGTACTTC. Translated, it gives CASSIRESPYEQYF.

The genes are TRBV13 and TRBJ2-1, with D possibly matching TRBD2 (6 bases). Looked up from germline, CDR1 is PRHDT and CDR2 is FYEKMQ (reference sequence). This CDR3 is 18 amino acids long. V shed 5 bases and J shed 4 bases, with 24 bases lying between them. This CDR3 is CASSLTRARGGIYNEQFF. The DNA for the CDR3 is TGTGCCAGCAGCCTCACTAGGGCCCGGGGCGGGATTTACAATGAGCAGTTCTTC.